These 6 T cell receptor beta chains were sequenced from one sample in a study of blood T cell repertoires in COVID-19. Clones were sequenced by immunoSEQ multiplex PCR, and TCRdb holds only the in-frame ones, with some missing. The sample shows about 140,000 clones, 88% of them seen only once. Specimen: peripheral blood. These receptors were collected from a woman aged 55-70 years with acute or convalescent COVID-19.

This chain uses TRBV7-2 with TRBJ1-1, with a weak D call TRBD1 (6 bases). Germline V gene data show CDR1 as SGHTA and CDR2 as FQGNSA. This CDR3 has 15 amino acids. V was clipped by 1 base and J by 2 bases, with 11 bases between them. This CDR3 is CASSLVGGTNTEAFF. CDR3 in DNA: TGTGCCAGCAGCTTAGTAGGGGGAACAAACACTGAAGCTTTCTTT.

The rearrangement links TRBV19 to TRBJ1-2; 9 bases fit TRBD1. The V segment lost 5 bases and the J segment 4 bases; nucleotides outside the gene matches: 2. Germline V gives CDR1 LNHDA, CDR2 SQIVND (reference sequence). The CDR3 contains 13 residues. For the CDR3, the DNA is TGTGCCAGTAGTCGGGACAGGGTCTATGGCTACACCTTC. Translation gives CASSRDRVYGYTF. The full variable domain, in which reference TRBV19 and TRBJ1-2 provide the parts outside the CDR3, is DGGITQSPKYLFRKEGQNVTLSCEQNLNHDAMYWYRQDPGQGLRLIYYSQIVNDFQKGDIAEGYSVSREKKESFPLTVTSAQKNPTAFYLCASSRDRVYGYTFGSGTRLTVV.

V usage is TRBV11-2 and J usage is TRBJ1-5; weak D call: TRBD1 (6 bases). V was pared by 4 bases and J by 5 bases, with 9 bases between. The CDR3 extends over 13 amino acids. Germline V gene lookup returns CDR1 SGHAT and CDR2 FQNNGV. The chain's CDR3 is CASSWTAHQPQHF. DNA of the CDR3: TGTGCCAGCAGCTGGACAGCCCATCAGCCCCAGCATTTT.

As regards this clone: The identical CDR3 is also encoded by other nucleotide sequences in the sample. Written as DNA, the CDR3 is TGTGCCAGCAGTTACCCAGGCTATGGCTACACCTTC. It yields the protein CASSYPGYGYTF. The chain carries TRBV6-5 and TRBJ1-2; D unclear. V gave up 2 bases and J gave up 4 bases, with 5 bases separating them. This CDR3 has 12 amino acids. Germline assignment: CDR1 MNHEY and CDR2 SVGAGI.

The chain joins TRBV12-5 to TRBJ2-2, with D possibly matching TRBD2 (5 bases). The length of the CDR3 is 15 residues. Germline values: CDR1 LGHNT, CDR2 FRNRAP. V was clipped by 0 bases and J by 5 bases, with 10 bases between them. DNA for the CDR3: TGTGCTAGTGGTTTGGTACTCGGGGAAACCGGGGAGCTGTTTTTT. Its translation is CASGLVLGETGELFF. Supplemented by reference TRBV12-5 and TRBJ2-2, the full variable domain reads DARVTQTPRHKVTEMGQEVTMRCQPILGHNTVFWYRQTMMQGLELLAYFRNRAPLDDSGMPKDRFSAEMPDATLATLKIQPSEPRDSAVYFCASGLVLGETGELFFGEGSRLTVL.

The genes are TRBV24-1 and TRBJ1-2; D unclear. Looked up from germline, CDR1 is KGHDR and CDR2 is SFDVKD. Trimming removed 12 bases from V and 4 bases from J, with 14 bases in between. CDR3 length: 12 amino acids. The CDR3 sequence is CAPLVRSYGYTF. In nucleotides, the CDR3 is TGTGCCCCCCTGGTCAGAAGCTATGGCTACACCTTC.